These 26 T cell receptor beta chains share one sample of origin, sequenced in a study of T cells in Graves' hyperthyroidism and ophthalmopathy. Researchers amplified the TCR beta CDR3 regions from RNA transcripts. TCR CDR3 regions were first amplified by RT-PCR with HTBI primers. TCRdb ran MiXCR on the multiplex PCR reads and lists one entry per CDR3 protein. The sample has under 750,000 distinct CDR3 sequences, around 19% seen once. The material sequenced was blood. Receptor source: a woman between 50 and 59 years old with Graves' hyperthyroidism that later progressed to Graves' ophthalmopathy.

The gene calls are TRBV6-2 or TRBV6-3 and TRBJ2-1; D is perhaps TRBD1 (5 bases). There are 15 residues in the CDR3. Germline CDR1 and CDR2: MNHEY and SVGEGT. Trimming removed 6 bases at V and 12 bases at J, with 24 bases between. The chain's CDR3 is CASSKTWAAVRGQFF. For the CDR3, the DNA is TGTGCCAGCAGCAAGACTTGGGCGGCGGTAAGGGGGCAGTTCTTC.

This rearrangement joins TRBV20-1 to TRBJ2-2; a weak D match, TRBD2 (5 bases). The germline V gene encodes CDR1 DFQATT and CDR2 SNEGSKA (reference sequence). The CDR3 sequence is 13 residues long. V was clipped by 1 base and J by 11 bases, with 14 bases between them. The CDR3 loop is CSARVPEDSELFF. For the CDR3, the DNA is TGCAGTGCTAGAGTCCCCGAGGACTCCGAGCTGTTTTTT.

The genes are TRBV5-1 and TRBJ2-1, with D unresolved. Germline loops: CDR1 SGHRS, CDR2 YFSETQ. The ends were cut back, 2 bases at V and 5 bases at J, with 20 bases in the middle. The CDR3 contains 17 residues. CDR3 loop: CASSFGSVRHTHNEQFF. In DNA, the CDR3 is TGCGCCAGCAGCTTTGGGTCGGTCAGACATACACACAATGAGCAGTTCTTC.

The CDR3 sequence is CASSQSGGAVNEQFF. Written as DNA, the CDR3 is TGTGCCAGCAGTCAAAGCGGGGGGGCGGTCAATGAGCAGTTCTTC. V gene TRBV6-1 combines with J gene TRBJ2-1, with 10 bases identical to TRBD2. The CDR3 totals 15 residues. V shed 5 bases and J 6 bases; nucleotides not matched to a gene: 7. Germline assignment: CDR1 MNHNS and CDR2 SASEGT.

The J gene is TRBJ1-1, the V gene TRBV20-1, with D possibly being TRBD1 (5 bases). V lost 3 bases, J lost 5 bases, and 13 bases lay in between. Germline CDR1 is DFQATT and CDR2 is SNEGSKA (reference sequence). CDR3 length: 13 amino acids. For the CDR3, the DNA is TGCAGTGCTAGTTCTCGGGGCTGGACTGAAGCTTTCTTT. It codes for CSASSRGWTEAFF.

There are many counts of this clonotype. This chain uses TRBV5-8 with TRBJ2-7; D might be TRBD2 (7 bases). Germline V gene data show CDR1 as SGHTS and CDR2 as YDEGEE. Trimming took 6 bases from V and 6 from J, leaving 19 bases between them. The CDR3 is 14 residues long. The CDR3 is CASTHGGGALEQYF. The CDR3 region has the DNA TGTGCCAGCACCCACGGAGGGGGGGCTCTCGAGCAGTACTTC.

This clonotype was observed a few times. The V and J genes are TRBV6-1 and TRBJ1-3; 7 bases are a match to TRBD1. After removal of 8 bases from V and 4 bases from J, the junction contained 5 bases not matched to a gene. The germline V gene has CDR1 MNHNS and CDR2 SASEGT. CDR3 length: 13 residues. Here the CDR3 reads CASVRTGGNTIYF. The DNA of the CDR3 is TGTGCCAGCGTCCGGACAGGAGGAAACACCATATATTTT.

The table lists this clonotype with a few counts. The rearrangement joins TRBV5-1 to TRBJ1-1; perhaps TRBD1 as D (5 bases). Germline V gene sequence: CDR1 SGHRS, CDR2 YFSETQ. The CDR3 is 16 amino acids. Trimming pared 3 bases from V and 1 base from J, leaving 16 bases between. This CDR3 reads CASSSNTGLTNTEAFF. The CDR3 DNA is TGCGCCAGCAGCTCGAATACGGGACTCACGAACACTGAAGCTTTCTTT.

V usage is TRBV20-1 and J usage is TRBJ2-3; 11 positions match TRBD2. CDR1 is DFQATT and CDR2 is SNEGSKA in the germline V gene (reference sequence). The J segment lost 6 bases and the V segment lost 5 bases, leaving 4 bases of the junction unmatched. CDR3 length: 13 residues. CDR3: CSAFSGGADTQYF. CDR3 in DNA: TGCAGTGCTTTTAGCGGGGGGGCCGATACGCAGTATTTT.

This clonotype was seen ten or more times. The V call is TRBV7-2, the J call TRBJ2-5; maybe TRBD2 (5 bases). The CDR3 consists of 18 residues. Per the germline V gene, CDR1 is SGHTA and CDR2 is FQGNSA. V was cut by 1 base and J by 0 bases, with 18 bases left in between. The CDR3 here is CASSLVRAASGYQETQYF. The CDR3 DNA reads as TGTGCCAGCAGCTTAGTGAGGGCAGCTTCTGGGTACCAAGAGACCCAGTACTTC.

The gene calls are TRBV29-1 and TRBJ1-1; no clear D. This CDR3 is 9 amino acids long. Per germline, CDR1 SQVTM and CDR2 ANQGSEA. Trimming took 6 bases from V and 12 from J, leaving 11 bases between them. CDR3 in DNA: TGCAGCGTGCCCGATTCAACTTTCTTT. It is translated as CSVPDSTFF.

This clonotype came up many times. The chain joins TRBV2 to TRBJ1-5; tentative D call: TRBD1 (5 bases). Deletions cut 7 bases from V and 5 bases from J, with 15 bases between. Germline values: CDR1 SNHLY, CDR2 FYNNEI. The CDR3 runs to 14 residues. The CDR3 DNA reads TGTGCCAGCATCGGGGACGGGCGAGATCAGCCCCAGCATTTT. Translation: CASIGDGRDQPQHF.

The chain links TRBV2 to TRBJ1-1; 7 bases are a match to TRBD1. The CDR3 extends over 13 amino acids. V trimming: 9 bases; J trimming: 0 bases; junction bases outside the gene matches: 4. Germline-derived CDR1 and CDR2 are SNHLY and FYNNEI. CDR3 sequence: CARKQGLNTEAFF. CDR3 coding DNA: TGTGCCAGAAAACAGGGGTTGAACACTGAAGCTTTCTTT.

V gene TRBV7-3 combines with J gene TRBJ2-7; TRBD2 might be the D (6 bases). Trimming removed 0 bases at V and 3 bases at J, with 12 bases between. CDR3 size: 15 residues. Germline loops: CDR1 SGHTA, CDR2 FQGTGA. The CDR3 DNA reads TGTGCCAGCAGCTTAACCGGGGGTAGCGGCTACGAGCAGTACTTC. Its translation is CASSLTGGSGYEQYF.

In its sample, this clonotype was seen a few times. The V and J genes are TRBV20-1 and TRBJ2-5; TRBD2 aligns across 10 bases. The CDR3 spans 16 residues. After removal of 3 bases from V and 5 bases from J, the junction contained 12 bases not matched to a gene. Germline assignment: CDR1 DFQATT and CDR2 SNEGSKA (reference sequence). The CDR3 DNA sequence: TGCAGTGCTAGTAGGGCTAGCGGGGGACTTGCGGAGACCCAGTACTTC. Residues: CSASRASGGLAETQYF.

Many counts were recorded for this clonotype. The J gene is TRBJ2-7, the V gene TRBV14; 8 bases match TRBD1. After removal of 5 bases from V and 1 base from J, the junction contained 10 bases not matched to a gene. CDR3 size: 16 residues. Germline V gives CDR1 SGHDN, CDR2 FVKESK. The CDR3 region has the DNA TGTGCCAGCAGCAAATGGGATTGGGACAGGTCCTACGAGCAGTACTTC. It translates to CASSKWDWDRSYEQYF.

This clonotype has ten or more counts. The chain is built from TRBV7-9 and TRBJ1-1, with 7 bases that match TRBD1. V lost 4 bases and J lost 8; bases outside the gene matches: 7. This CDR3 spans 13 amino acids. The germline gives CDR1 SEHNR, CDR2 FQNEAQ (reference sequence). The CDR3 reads CASSSGGEGEAFF. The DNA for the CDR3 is TGTGCCAGCAGCTCAGGGGGTGAGGGCGAAGCTTTCTTT.

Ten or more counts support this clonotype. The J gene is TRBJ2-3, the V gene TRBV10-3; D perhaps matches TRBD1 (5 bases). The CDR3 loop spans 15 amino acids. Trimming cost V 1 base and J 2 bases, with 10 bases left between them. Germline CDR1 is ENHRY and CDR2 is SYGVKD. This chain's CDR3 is CAISEYGRDTDTQYF. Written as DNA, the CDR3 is TGTGCCATCAGTGAGTACGGCAGGGACACAGATACGCAGTATTTT.

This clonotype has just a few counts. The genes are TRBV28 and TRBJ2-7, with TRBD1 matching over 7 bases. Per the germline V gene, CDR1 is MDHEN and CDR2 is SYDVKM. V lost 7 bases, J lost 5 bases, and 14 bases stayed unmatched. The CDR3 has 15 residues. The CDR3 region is CASTGPQGFSHEQYF. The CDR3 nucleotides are TGTGCCAGCACAGGGCCACAGGGGTTTTCCCACGAGCAGTACTTC.

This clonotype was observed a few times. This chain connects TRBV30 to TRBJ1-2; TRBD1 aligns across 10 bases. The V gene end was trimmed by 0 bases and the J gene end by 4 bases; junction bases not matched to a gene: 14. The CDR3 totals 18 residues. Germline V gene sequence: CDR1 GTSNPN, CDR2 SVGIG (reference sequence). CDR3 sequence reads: CAWSVGRTGGTSLYGYTF. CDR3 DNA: TGTGCCTGGAGTGTAGGCCGGACAGGGGGTACCTCCCTCTATGGCTACACCTTC.

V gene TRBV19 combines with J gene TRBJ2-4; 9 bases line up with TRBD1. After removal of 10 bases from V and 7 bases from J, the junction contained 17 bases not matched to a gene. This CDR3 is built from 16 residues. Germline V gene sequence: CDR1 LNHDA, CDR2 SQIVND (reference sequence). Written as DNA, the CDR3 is TGTGCCACCAACCCTCCGGGGGACAGGGATCGGAACATTCAGTACTTC. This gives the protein CATNPPGDRDRNIQYF.

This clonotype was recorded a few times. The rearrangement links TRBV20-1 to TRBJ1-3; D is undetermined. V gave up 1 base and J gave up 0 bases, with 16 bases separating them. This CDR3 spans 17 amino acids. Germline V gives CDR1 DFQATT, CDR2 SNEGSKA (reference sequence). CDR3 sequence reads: CSARAPRDGISGNTIYF. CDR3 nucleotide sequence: TGCAGTGCTAGAGCGCCAAGAGACGGCATCTCTGGAAACACCATATATTTT.

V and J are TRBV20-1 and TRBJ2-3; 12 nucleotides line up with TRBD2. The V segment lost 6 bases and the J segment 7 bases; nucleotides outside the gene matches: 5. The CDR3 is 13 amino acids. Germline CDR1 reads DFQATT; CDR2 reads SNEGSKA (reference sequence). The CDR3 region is CSARLAGDYTQYF. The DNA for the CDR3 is TGCAGTGCACGACTAGCGGGAGACTATACGCAGTATTTT.

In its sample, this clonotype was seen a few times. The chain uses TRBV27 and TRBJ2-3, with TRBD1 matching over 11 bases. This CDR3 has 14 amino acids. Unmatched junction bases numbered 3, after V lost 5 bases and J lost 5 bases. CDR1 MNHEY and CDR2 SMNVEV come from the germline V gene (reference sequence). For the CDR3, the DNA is TGTGCCAGCAGTGGGACAGGGGGTTTAGATACGCAGTATTTT. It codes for CASSGTGGLDTQYF.

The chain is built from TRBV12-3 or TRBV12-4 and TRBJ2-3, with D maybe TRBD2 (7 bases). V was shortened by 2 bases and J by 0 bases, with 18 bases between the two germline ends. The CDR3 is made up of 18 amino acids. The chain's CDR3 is CASSLWGGPRESTDTQYF. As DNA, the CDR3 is TGTGCCAGCAGTTTATGGGGGGGGCCCCGAGAAAGCACAGATACGCAGTATTTT.

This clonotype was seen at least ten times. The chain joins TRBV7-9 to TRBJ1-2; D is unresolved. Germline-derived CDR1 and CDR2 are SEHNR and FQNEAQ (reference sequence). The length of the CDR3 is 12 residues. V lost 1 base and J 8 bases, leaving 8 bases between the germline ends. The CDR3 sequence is CASSLELGGYTF. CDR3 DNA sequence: TGTGCCAGCAGCTTAGAGTTGGGGGGCTACACCTTC.